What follows is one TCR beta chain and its context. Repertoires were generated with immunoSEQ multiplex PCR, while TCRdb's copy carries only in-frame clones and drops some. The sample records around 100,000 clones, roughly 89% being singletons. This sample was included in a study of control samples from healthy donors and cancer patients. The V gene end was trimmed by 0 bases and the J gene end by 1 base; junction bases not matched to a gene: 6. Germline V gene data show CDR1 as LGHDT and CDR2 as YNNKEL (reference sequence). The CDR3 has 18 residues. The sequenced sample was PBMCs. The TCR was taken from a man in his sixties with lung cancer. The rearrangement joins TRBV3-1 (or the pseudogene TRBV3-2) to TRBJ2-5; 12 bases line up with TRBD2. The CDR3 reads CASSQESTSGGLQETQYF. CDR3 DNA sequence: TGTGCCAGCAGCCAAGAATCCACTAGCGGGGGGCTCCAAGAGACCCAGTACTTC.